These 22 T cell receptor beta chains originate from one sample sequenced in a study of shared clonotypes between healthy human individuals. Terminally differentiated effector memory CD45RA+ cells were excluded by CCR7 positive selection of CD45RO-negative cells. The protocol was immunoSEQ multiplex PCR, while the TCRdb copy is restricted to in-frame clones and leaves out a portion. This table has about 2 million clones, about 94% appearing once. The sequenced sample consisted of naive CD8+ T cells sorted from blood. Receptors originate from a man younger than 30 in good health.

This rearrangement joins TRBV15 to TRBJ1-2, with D unclear. The CDR3 consists of 16 residues. Trimming stripped 5 bases from V and 8 bases from J, with 24 bases between. Germline V gene lookup returns CDR1 LNHNV and CDR2 YYDKDF (reference sequence). CDR3 DNA sequence: TGTGCCACCAGCCCTCCAGAGGGCAGTGGAGTTGGCGGCTACACCTTC. Residues: CATSPPEGSGVGGYTF.

Turning to this clone: Distinct nucleotide sequences in the sample also encode this CDR3. The CDR3 sequence: CASSYSRGDGYTF. CDR3 coding DNA: TGTGCCAGCAGTTACTCGAGAGGGGATGGCTACACCTTC. The chain has TRBV6-5 and TRBJ1-2; D possibly corresponds to TRBD1 (5 bases). CDR3 size: 13 residues. V shed 0 bases and J shed 6 bases, with 8 bases lying between them. Germline values: CDR1 MNHEY, CDR2 SVGAGI.

The V call is TRBV29-1, the J call TRBJ1-2; D might be TRBD1 (5 bases). V was pared by 7 bases and J by 1 base, with 19 bases between. The CDR3 sequence is 15 residues long. Germline values: CDR1 SQVTM, CDR2 ANQGSEA. CDR3 residues: CSGSGEDTGNYGYTF. As DNA, the CDR3 is TGCAGCGGGTCGGGAGAGGACACTGGTAACTATGGCTACACCTTC.

The genes are TRBV7-9 and TRBJ1-3, with no clear D. Between the trimmed V and J ends, which lost 0 bases and 0 bases, there was a span of 9 bases. This CDR3 has 16 amino acids. Germline V lookup: CDR1 SEHNR, CDR2 FQNEAQ (reference sequence). The CDR3 sequence is CASSLAMGVSGNTIYF. As DNA, the CDR3 is TGTGCCAGCAGCTTAGCGATGGGAGTCTCTGGAAACACCATATATTTT. Full variable domain (outside the CDR3, taken from reference TRBV7-9 and TRBJ1-3): DTGVSQNPRHKITKRGQNVTFRCDPISEHNRLYWYRQTLGQGPEFLTYFQNEAQLEKSRLLSDRFSAERPKGSFSTLEIQRTEQGDSAMYLCASSLAMGVSGNTIYFGEGSWLTVV.

The chain has TRBV5-6 and TRBJ1-1; unclear D gene. Germline loops: CDR1 SGHDT, CDR2 YYEEEE. The CDR3 consists of 13 residues. Trimming cost V 0 bases and J 7 bases, with 10 bases left between them. The CDR3: CASSLGEFGEAFF. CDR3 bases: TGTGCCAGCAGCTTGGGAGAGTTTGGTGAAGCTTTCTTT.

The gene calls are TRBV30 and TRBJ1-1, with 8 bases that match TRBD1. CDR3 size: 12 residues. The J segment lost 4 bases and the V segment lost 5 bases, leaving 3 bases of the junction unmatched. CDR1 and CDR2 from the germline V gene are GTSNPN and SVGIG (reference sequence). The CDR3 protein is CAWGQGPTEAFF. As DNA, the CDR3 is TGTGCCTGGGGACAGGGCCCCACTGAAGCTTTCTTT. Using reference TRBV30 and TRBJ1-1 for the parts outside the CDR3, the full variable domain is SQTIHQWPATLVQPVGSPLSLECTVEGTSNPNLYWYRQAAGRGLQLLFYSVGIGQISSEVPQNLSASRPQDRQFILSSKKLLLSDSGFYLCAWGQGPTEAFFGQGTRLTVV.

This clone came up once. V usage is TRBV10-1 and J usage is TRBJ2-7; 9 bases fit TRBD1. The junction had 7 bases not matched to a gene; V was cut back by 6 bases and J by 4 bases. Germline CDR1 is WNHNN and CDR2 is SYGVQD (reference sequence). The CDR3 has 14 residues. CDR3 in amino acids: CASSPGTGSYEQYF. CDR3 nucleotide sequence: TGCGCCAGCAGCCCCGGGACAGGGTCGTACGAGCAGTACTTC.

The chain carries TRBV29-1 and TRBJ1-2; 7 bases align to TRBD1. Trimming at V came to 3 bases and at J to 8 bases, leaving 18 bases not matched to a gene. The CDR3 extends over 16 amino acids. Germline V gives CDR1 SQVTM, CDR2 ANQGSEA. CDR3 residues: CSVEAWWAQGGLGYTF. The CDR3 region has the DNA TGCAGCGTTGAGGCCTGGTGGGCGCAGGGGGGTTTAGGCTACACCTTC.

This clone was seen once. The chain links TRBV9 to TRBJ2-1; 10 bases are a match to TRBD2. Per the germline V gene, CDR1 is SGDLS and CDR2 is YYNGEE. The V gene end was trimmed by 0 bases and the J gene end by 8 bases; junction bases not matched to a gene: 11. The CDR3 has 17 amino acids. The CDR3 reads CASSVALSGGALDEQFF. The CDR3 DNA follows: TGTGCCAGCAGCGTAGCTCTGAGCGGGGGGGCCTTGGATGAGCAGTTCTTC. The full variable domain, completed using reference TRBV9 and TRBJ2-1, is DSGVTQTPKHLITATGQRVTLRCSPRSGDLSVYWYQQSLDQGLQFLIQYYNGEERAKGNILERFSAQQFPDLHSELNLSSLELGDSALYFCASSVALSGGALDEQFFGPGTRLTVL.

This clone was seen once. At one boundary the junction diverges from the germline segment, which might be a read error. The chain couples TRBV7-3 to TRBJ2-7; D gene ambiguous. The CDR3 is made up of 13 amino acids. From germline, CDR1 is SGHTA and CDR2 FQGTGA. The CDR3 nucleotides are TGTGCCAGCAGTTTAACGACTTATAACGAGCAGTACTTC. This translates into CASSLTTYNEQYF. Complete variable domain (other parts from reference TRBV7-3 and TRBJ2-7): GAGVSQTPSNKVTEKGKYVELRCDPISGHTALYWYRQSLGQGPEFLIYFQGTGAADDSGLPNDRFFAVRPEGSVSTLKIQRTERGDSAVYLCASSLTTYNEQYFGPGTRLTVT.

V and J are TRBV7-9 and TRBJ1-4; D gene ambiguous. This CDR3 has 13 amino acids. From germline, CDR1 is SEHNR and CDR2 FQNEAQ (reference sequence). V shed 5 bases and J shed 7 bases, with 11 bases lying between them. The CDR3 nucleotides read TGTGCCAGCAGCCGAGAGGGAGGTGAAAAACTGTTTTTT. Its translation: CASSREGGEKLFF.

This sequence joins TRBV4-3 and TRBJ2-3, with 12 bases that match TRBD2. Losses at the gene ends were 0 bases for V and 4 bases for J; bases not matched to a gene: 11. Germline CDR1 LGHNA, CDR2 YSLEER. The CDR3 covers 19 residues. The CDR3 DNA follows: TGCGCCAGCAGCCAAGAAGGGGAGGCTAGCGGGAGGGGCCCAGATACGCAGTATTTT. Protein product: CASSQEGEASGRGPDTQYF.

The chain couples TRBV25-1 to TRBJ2-2; TRBD1 matches 7 bases. The V gene end was trimmed by 1 base and the J gene end by 3 bases; junction bases not matched to a gene: 5. This CDR3 is built from 16 residues. Germline-derived CDR1 and CDR2 are MGHDK and SYGVNS. For the CDR3, the DNA is TGTGCCAGCAGTGAATTGCGACAGGGTGACACCGGGGAGCTGTTTTTT. Its protein is CASSELRQGDTGELFF.

The chain is built from TRBV2 and TRBJ1-3, with D perhaps TRBD1 (5 bases). The CDR3 length is 13 residues. Germline V gene sequence: CDR1 SNHLY, CDR2 FYNNEI. The V and J ends lost 3 bases and 8 bases respectively, with 11 bases between them. CDR3 in amino acids: CASSDLGVHTIYF. The CDR3 DNA is TGTGCCAGCAGTGATTTGGGGGTGCACACCATATATTTT.

The rearrangement joins TRBV7-9 to TRBJ2-1; no clear D. There are 15 residues in the CDR3. CDR1 and CDR2 (germline): SEHNR, FQNEAQ (reference sequence). V was cut by 6 bases and J by 2 bases, with 14 bases left in between. CDR3: CASSIGILPYNEQFF. For the CDR3, the DNA is TGTGCCAGCAGTATCGGAATATTACCCTACAATGAGCAGTTCTTC.

The chain combines TRBV27 with TRBJ1-2, with D tentatively TRBD1 (5 bases). The CDR3 has 13 amino acids. Germline CDR1 MNHEY, CDR2 SMNVEV (reference sequence). V lost 5 bases and J 4 bases, leaving 11 bases between the germline ends. The DNA for the CDR3 is TGTGCCAGCAGTGACAGAAACCTCTATGGCTACACCTTC. Translation: CASSDRNLYGYTF.

This clone was counted once. The chain recombines TRBV4-1 with TRBJ2-7; tentatively, D is TRBD2 (6 bases). This CDR3 spans 18 amino acids. Trimming left V 2 bases short and J 4 bases short, with 24 bases between. Germline CDR1 MGHRA, CDR2 YSYEKL. CDR3 amino acids: CASSQRDGGGIPSYEQYF. The CDR3, as DNA: TGCGCCAGCAGCCAACGGGACGGTGGGGGGATCCCGTCATACGAGCAGTACTTC.

V gene TRBV6-6 combines with J gene TRBJ2-3; 7 bases agree with TRBD1. The CDR3 is 16 residues long. V trimming: 7 bases; J trimming: 2 bases; junction bases outside the gene matches: 12. Germline V lookup: CDR1 MNHNY, CDR2 SVGAGI (reference sequence). In DNA, the CDR3 is TGTGCCAGCACCTATGCCCCGGGACAGACCACAGATACGCAGTATTTT. Protein sequence: CASTYAPGQTTDTQYF.

V is TRBV27 and J is TRBJ2-3; 8 positions match TRBD1. With V trimmed by 2 bases and J by 8 bases, 6 bases remained unmatched. CDR1 is MNHEY and CDR2 is SMNVEV in the germline V gene (reference sequence). CDR3 size: 14 residues. The CDR3 bases are TGTGCCAGCAGTTTACTCCAGGGGGCAGGTACGCAGTATTTT. It translates to CASSLLQGAGTQYF.

Turning to this clone: The sample contains more than one DNA sequence encoding this CDR3. The chain couples TRBV7-2 to TRBJ2-7, with 8 bases aligning to TRBD2. The CDR3 spans 14 residues. CDR1 SGHTA and CDR2 FQGNSA come from the germline V gene. V lost 4 bases to trimming and J lost 1 base; unmatched junction nucleotides: 3. The CDR3 loop reads CASSSTSGSYEQYF. The CDR3, as DNA: TGTGCCAGCAGCTCTACTAGCGGATCCTACGAGCAGTACTTC.

The J gene is TRBJ2-7, the V gene TRBV13; no clear D. Trimming took 0 bases from V and 9 from J, leaving 12 bases between them. The CDR3 runs 13 residues. Germline CDR1 reads PRHDT; CDR2 reads FYEKMQ (reference sequence). This chain's CDR3 is CASSLGILTRQYF. The CDR3 DNA reads TGTGCCAGCAGCTTAGGAATCCTCACCAGGCAGTACTTC.

This chain connects TRBV9 to TRBJ1-4; the match to TRBD1 covers 8 bases. Per the germline V gene, CDR1 is SGDLS and CDR2 is YYNGEE. The CDR3 loop spans 16 amino acids. After removal of 3 bases from V and 6 bases from J, the junction contained 10 bases not matched to a gene. The CDR3 DNA follows: TGTGCCAGCAGCGCAGCACTCCAGGGGGCCTATGAAAAACTGTTTTTT. Its protein is CASSAALQGAYEKLFF.